The entry below gives a single TCR beta chain sequence along with its context. Its antigen is currently unknown. This specimen comes from a study of cytomegalovirus exposure and HLA in healthy donors. Overall study results and limits: Some 150 TCR beta chains were listed as cytomegalovirus-associated. Despite most TCR sequences being rare, some public TCRs occurred in many donors. In the 120 or so validation repertoires, 85% to 95% of cluster scores exceeded 0, per a later analysis.

Generated by immunoSEQ multiplex PCR, the TCRdb table keeps only in-frame clones and is missing some. Found here are tens of thousands of clones, roughly 96% of them singletons; the top ten hold 0.69%. Germline V gene sequence: CDR1 SEHNR, CDR2 FQNEAQ (reference sequence). Trimming removed 5 bases at V and 3 bases at J, with 13 bases between. CDR3 length: 14 amino acids. Sequences were obtained from PBMCs. The receptor's source is a woman younger than 30 in good health and CMV-seronegative. The J gene is TRBJ1-2, the V gene TRBV7-9; D perhaps matches TRBD1 (5 bases). The CDR3 region has the DNA TGTGCCAGCAGCCCCTCTGGGGCTCACTATGGCTACACCTTC. Amino acids: CASSPSGAHYGYTF.